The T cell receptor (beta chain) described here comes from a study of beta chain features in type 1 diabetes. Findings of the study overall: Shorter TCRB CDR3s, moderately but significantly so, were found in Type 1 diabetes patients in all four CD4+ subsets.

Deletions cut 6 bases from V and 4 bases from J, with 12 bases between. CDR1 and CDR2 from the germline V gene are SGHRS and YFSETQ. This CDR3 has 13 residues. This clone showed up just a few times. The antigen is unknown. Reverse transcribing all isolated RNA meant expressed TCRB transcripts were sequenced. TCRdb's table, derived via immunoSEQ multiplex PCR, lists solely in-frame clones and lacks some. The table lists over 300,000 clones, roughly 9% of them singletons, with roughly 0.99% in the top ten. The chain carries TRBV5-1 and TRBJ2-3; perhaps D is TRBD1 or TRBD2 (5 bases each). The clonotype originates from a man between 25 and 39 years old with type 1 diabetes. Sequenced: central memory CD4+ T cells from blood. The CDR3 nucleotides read TGCGCCAGCAAGGGGATGGAGGCAGATACGCAGTATTTT. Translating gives CASKGMEADTQYF.